This T cell receptor beta chain came from a study of blood T cell repertoires in COVID-19. The data were produced by immunoSEQ multiplex PCR, yet TCRdb's version contains in-frame clones alone and is incomplete. The table records about 200,000 clones, more than 75% of them present only once. Germline V gene sequence: CDR1 MNHNS, CDR2 SASEGT. CDR3 length: 17 residues. The V gene end was trimmed by 0 bases and the J gene end by 5 bases; junction bases not matched to a gene: 11. The chain has TRBV6-1 and TRBJ2-5; 8 nucleotides match TRBD1. This receptor was identified in a man aged 35 to 55 with active or convalescent COVID-19. The sample was peripheral blood. CDR3 sequence: CASSEATTGDRRETQYF. The CDR3, as DNA: TGTGCCAGCAGTGAAGCGACGACAGGGGATCGTCGGGAGACCCAGTACTTC.